This T cell receptor (beta chain) was documented in a study of blood T cell repertoires in COVID-19. The wider study: Nucleic acid was either cDNA or gDNA, and it came from T cells, B-cell-depleted T cells, or PBMCs.

Authors' analysis steps: Amplifying reference gene primers gave estimates of nucleated cell counts. Generated by immunoSEQ multiplex PCR, the TCRdb table keeps only in-frame clones and is missing some. V and J calls and clone size are those listed in that table; D and trimming were worked out from the DNA. The sample contains about 160,000 clones, roughly 78% of which appear only once. Trimming removed 3 bases from V and 3 bases from J, with 8 bases in between. CDR3 length: 13 residues. The sequence derives from a human donor with acute or convalescent COVID-19. The donor label of this sample is uncertain. The sample was peripheral blood. J is TRBJ1-1 and V is TRBV12-3 or TRBV12-4; the D is unclear. The CDR3 sequence: CASSFGEDTEAFF. CDR3 in DNA: TGTGCCAGCAGTTTCGGGGAGGACACTGAAGCTTTCTTT.